This T cell receptor delta chain was documented in a study of gamma-delta chains in newborns, infants, children. V gave up 3 bases and J gave up 3 bases, with 10 bases separating them. Germline V CDR1 and CDR2: GEAIGNYY, EKD. The CDR3 has 13 residues. TCRdb redid the clone calls on the reads with CATT. The data contain 10,000 to 13,000 delta-chain clones, 9% to 10% of them singletons. The chain carries TRDV2 and TRDJ1; D may be TRDD3 (6 bases). This clonotype was obtained from a child who was a newborn, infant or young child, either healthy, febrile or measles-vaccinated (not recorded which). The sequencing input was blood. In DNA form, the CDR3 reads TGTGCCTGTGACTCGTGGGGGTCCGATAAACTCATCTTT. Protein: CACDSWGSDKLIF.